This T cell receptor beta chain derives from a study of cytomegalovirus exposure and HLA in healthy donors. With 60 Vbeta and 13 Jbeta primers, the PCR was carried out. TCRdb's copy holds only in-frame clones and misses some; the assay was immunoSEQ multiplex PCR. The table has some 160,000 clones, 75% to 90% seen once. On this clone itself: Its specificity is not known.

Study-wide points: A later analysis linked a missense DCLRE1C variant to TCR beta V- and J-gene trimming. Most TCR sequences showed up rarely, but some public TCRs showed up in many donors. An ancestry cluster, one associated with Asian ancestry, reportedly showed fewer N-insertions than the roughly 700-donor mean in a later analysis. In a later analysis, at a false discovery rate of 0.05, about 15,000 TCR beta sequences were associated with HLA alleles.

Trimming took off 5 bases at V and 6 bases at J, with 15 bases between the two ends. The CDR3 totals 14 residues. Germline V gene data show CDR1 as SGHRS and CDR2 as YFSETQ. Sequenced: PBMCs. This receptor was identified in a woman aged 18-35 years in good health and CMV-seronegative. This chain joins TRBV5-1 and TRBJ2-1; no reliable D call. This CDR3 reads CASSNVQRSNEQFF. The CDR3 nucleotides are TGCGCCAGCAGTAATGTACAACGGAGCAATGAGCAGTTCTTC.